The 24 T cell receptor beta chains presented below share a single source sample, sequenced in a study of CD8 T cells in ankylosing spondylitis. TCRdb recomputed calls from the 5' RACE reads with MiXCR, one row per CDR3 protein. The profile covers 100,000 or so distinct CDR3 sequences, with less than 25% appearing a single time and over 9% taken by the ten largest. The sample taken for sequencing was synovial fluid, either unsorted or a sorted T cell fraction (not recorded which). The receptors derive from a male donor with ankylosing spondylitis.

V and J are TRBV7-8 and TRBJ2-7; 9 nucleotides align to TRBD2. With V trimmed by 5 bases and J by 4 bases, 12 bases remained unmatched. Germline CDR1 SGHVS, CDR2 FQNEAQ. There are 16 residues in the CDR3. CDR3 amino acids: CASSPFGSGRSYEQYF. Written as DNA, the CDR3 is TGTGCCAGCAGCCCCTTCGGTAGCGGGAGATCGTACGAGCAGTACTTC.

This clonotype showed up just a few times. The chain combines TRBV20-1 with TRBJ2-1; 7 nucleotides align to TRBD1. CDR3 length: 15 amino acids. The germline gives CDR1 DFQATT, CDR2 SNEGSKA (reference sequence). V gave up 6 bases and J gave up 10 bases; unmatched junction bases: 18. The CDR3 DNA reads TGCAGTGCCCAATCTTGGACAGGCCGGCGTGGCGAGCAGTTCTTC. Protein product: CSAQSWTGRRGEQFF.

The sample holds a few counts of this clonotype. V is TRBV20-1 and J is TRBJ2-1; weak D call: TRBD2 (6 bases). The CDR3 runs to 15 residues. Trimming pared 6 bases from V and 7 bases from J, leaving 22 bases between. Germline CDR1 and CDR2: DFQATT and SNEGSKA (reference sequence). The DNA for the CDR3 is TGCAGTGCCCCCCTCATAGCGGCGAAGGTTAATGAGCAGTTCTTC. Its translation: CSAPLIAAKVNEQFF.

The CDR3 DNA reads TGTGCCAGCAGCTCCGGGACTAGCGGGTTATCCTACGAGCAGTACTTC. Protein product: CASSSGTSGLSYEQYF. The chain joins TRBV11-2 to TRBJ2-7; TRBD2 agrees at 12 bases. Germline CDR1 reads SGHAT; CDR2 reads FQNNGV. The CDR3 is made up of 16 amino acids. Losses at the gene ends were 4 bases for V and 1 base for J; bases not matched to a gene: 5. The entire variable domain, with the rest obtained from reference TRBV11-2 and TRBJ2-7, is as follows: EAGVAQSPRYKIIEKRQSVAFWCNPISGHATLYWYQQILGQGPKLLIQFQNNGVVDDSQLPKDRFSAERLKGVDSTLKIQPAKLEDSAVYLCASSSGTSGLSYEQYFGPGTRLTVT.

The chain couples TRBV18 to TRBJ2-5; D not resolved. V was cut by 0 bases and J by 2 bases, with 4 bases left in between. CDR3 size: 13 residues. Germline V gene data show CDR1 as KGHSH and CDR2 as LQKENI. The CDR3 region has the DNA TGTGCCAGCTCACCACCGAGTCAAGAGACCCAGTACTTC. Translated: CASSPPSQETQYF. Full variable domain (rest looked up from reference TRBV18 and TRBJ2-5): NAGVMQNPRHLVRRRGQEARLRCSPMKGHSHVYWYRQLPEEGLKFMVYLQKENIIDESGMPKERFSAEFPKEGPSILRIQQVVRGDSAAYFCASSPPSQETQYFGPGTRLLVL.

Many counts were recorded for this clonotype. V is TRBV5-4 and J is TRBJ2-3; TRBD2 aligns across 11 bases. The CDR3 has 19 amino acids. In germline, CDR1 is SGHNT, CDR2 YYREEE (reference sequence). Unmatched junction bases numbered 12, after V lost 3 bases and J lost 0 bases. The CDR3 sequence: CASSSALAGGEISTDTQYF. CDR3 in DNA: TGTGCCAGCAGCTCCGCCCTAGCGGGAGGCGAAATCAGCACAGATACGCAGTATTTT.

This clonotype has just a few counts. V and J are TRBV5-1 and TRBJ1-6, with D maybe TRBD1 (5 bases). The CDR3 is 15 amino acids. Germline V CDR1 and CDR2: SGHRS, YFSETQ. Trimming left V 0 bases short and J 7 bases short, with 11 bases between. CDR3 sequence: CASSLGGQGNSPLHF. CDR3 DNA: TGCGCCAGCAGCTTGGGGGGCCAAGGGAATTCACCCCTCCACTTT. Filled out from reference TRBV5-1 and TRBJ1-6, the complete variable domain reads KAGVTQTPRYLIKTRGQQVTLSCSPISGHRSVSWYQQTPGQGLQFLFEYFSETQRNKGNFPGRFSGRQFSNSRSEMNVSTLELGDSALYLCASSLGGQGNSPLHFGNGTRLTVT.

This clonotype has ten or more counts. This chain links TRBV5-5 with TRBJ2-7, with D unresolved. Germline loops: CDR1 SGHKS, CDR2 YYEKEE (reference sequence). The CDR3 sequence is 14 residues long. The germline V and J ends were trimmed by 1 base and 3 bases, with 11 bases remaining between them. Here the CDR3 DNA reads TGTGCCAGCAGCTTGTCTTCAGGATTCTACGAGCAGTACTTC. The encoded protein is CASSLSSGFYEQYF. The full variable domain, rest sourced from reference TRBV5-5 and TRBJ2-7, is DAGVTQSPTHLIKTRGQQVTLRCSPISGHKSVSWYQQVLGQGPQFIFQYYEKEERGRGNFPDRFSARQFPNYSSELNVNALLLGDSALYLCASSLSSGFYEQYFGPGTRLTVT.

V is TRBV11-2 and J is TRBJ1-6; 7 nucleotides align to TRBD1. Unmatched junction bases numbered 6, after V lost 1 base and J lost 9 bases. In germline, CDR1 is SGHAT, CDR2 FQNNGV. This CDR3 spans 15 amino acids. The CDR3 DNA sequence: TGTGCCAGCAGCTTAGGGATGACAGGGTCTTCACCCCTCCACTTT. This encodes CASSLGMTGSSPLHF.

In its sample, this clonotype was seen a few times. The J gene is TRBJ1-1, the V gene TRBV11-2, with TRBD1 matching over 7 bases. This CDR3 spans 14 amino acids. Germline V gene data show CDR1 as SGHAT and CDR2 as FQNNGV. The junction had 2 bases not matched to a gene; V was cut back by 4 bases and J by 0 bases. CDR3 sequence reads: CASSWGTVNTEAFF. CDR3 coding DNA: TGTGCCAGCAGCTGGGGGACAGTGAACACTGAAGCTTTCTTT.

The CDR3: CASSIGDTQYF. The CDR3 DNA is TGTGCCAGCAGCATTGGAGATACGCAGTATTTT. V usage is TRBV3-1 and J usage is TRBJ2-3; no clear D gene. Germline CDR1 reads LGHDT; CDR2 reads YNNKEL (reference sequence). This CDR3 has 11 residues. The V end lost 5 bases, the J end lost 5 bases, and 5 bases lay between the germline ends.

This clonotype came up a few times. The chain uses TRBV11-2 and TRBJ2-3, with 13 positions matching TRBD2. CDR3 length: 17 residues. With V trimmed by 5 bases and J by 0 bases, 5 bases remained unmatched. Germline V gene data show CDR1 as SGHAT and CDR2 as FQNNGV. The CDR3 DNA reads as TGTGCCAGCAGCAGGACTAGCGGGAGTCTTAGCACAGATACGCAGTATTTT. It specifies CASSRTSGSLSTDTQYF.

Relative to its sample, this clonotype is medium-sized. J is TRBJ2-3 and V is TRBV9; unclear D gene. Trimming pared 4 bases from V and 6 bases from J, leaving 12 bases between. Germline values: CDR1 SGDLS, CDR2 YYNGEE. The CDR3 has 13 residues. The CDR3 sequence: CASSPPVGDTQYF. CDR3 DNA: TGTGCCAGCAGCCCACCGGTAGGTGATACGCAGTATTTT.

The table lists this clonotype with a few counts. The chain has TRBV11-2 and TRBJ1-2; perhaps TRBD1 as D (5 bases). From germline, CDR1 is SGHAT and CDR2 FQNNGV. Deletions cut 8 bases from V and 5 bases from J, with 18 bases between. CDR3 length: 14 residues. The CDR3 nucleotides read TGTGCCAGCTCTATTGACCCGGGGCTATATGGCTACACCTTC. Translated, it gives CASSIDPGLYGYTF.

V and J are TRBV5-1 and TRBJ2-3; TRBD1 matches at 7 bases. The length of the CDR3 is 15 residues. Per germline, CDR1 SGHRS and CDR2 YFSETQ. V was clipped by 0 bases and J by 4 bases; unmatched bases: 5. CDR3 sequence reads: CASSLGTGVADTQYF. The CDR3 bases are TGCGCCAGCAGCTTGGGCACAGGGGTCGCAGATACGCAGTATTTT.

This clonotype was seen repeatedly, ten times or more. The V gene is TRBV29-1, the J gene TRBJ2-5; 11 bases align to TRBD1. CDR3 size: 12 residues. Germline CDR1 reads SQVTM; CDR2 reads ANQGSEA. V shed 4 bases, J shed 7 bases, and the junction held 2 bases outside the gene matches. As DNA, the CDR3 is TGCAGCGTTGGGGACAGGGGGGGGACCCAGTACTTC. It yields the protein CSVGDRGGTQYF.

This sequence joins TRBV5-4 and TRBJ1-2; D gene uncertain. Germline loops: CDR1 SGHNT, CDR2 YYREEE (reference sequence). This CDR3 contains 11 residues. V dropped 0 bases and J dropped 8 bases, with 5 bases sitting between them. The CDR3 protein is CASSLEGGYTF. For the CDR3, the DNA is TGTGCCAGCAGCTTGGAAGGGGGCTACACCTTC.

The V gene is TRBV20-1, the J gene TRBJ2-1; 10 nucleotides line up with TRBD2. CDR3 length equals 15 residues. The germline V gene encodes CDR1 DFQATT and CDR2 SNEGSKA (reference sequence). Trimming at V came to 6 bases and at J to 8 bases, leaving 13 bases not matched to a gene. The CDR3 DNA is TGCAGTGCAAAGCCCCCGGGACTAGCGCGTGATGAGCAGTTCTTC. Its translation is CSAKPPGLARDEQFF.

This clonotype was found a few times. The chain uses TRBV5-1 and TRBJ1-1; 8 bases match TRBD1. The V gene's germline CDR1 is SGHRS and CDR2 YFSETQ. The CDR3 is 13 amino acids. V lost 7 bases, J lost 4 bases, and 6 bases stayed unmatched. CDR3 DNA: TGCGCCAGCGGACAGGGATGGGGCACTGAAGCTTTCTTT. It encodes CASGQGWGTEAFF.

This clonotype has a handful of counts. The chain employs TRBV6-1 and TRBJ2-1; D is possibly TRBD1 or TRBD2 (5 bases each). This CDR3 comprises 15 residues. Germline V gives CDR1 MNHNS, CDR2 SASEGT. V lost 3 bases to trimming and J lost 5 bases, with 14 bases between them. This CDR3 is CASSDWGGSNNEQFF. CDR3 coding DNA: TGTGCCAGCAGTGACTGGGGCGGGTCTAACAATGAGCAGTTCTTC.

This clonotype was found once. The CDR3: CASSDRAGYKEQFF. In nucleotides, the CDR3 is TGTGCCAGCAGCGACAGGGCGGGATATAAGGAGCAGTTCTTC. V is TRBV14 and J is TRBJ2-1; maybe TRBD1 (7 bases). In germline, CDR1 is SGHDN, CDR2 FVKESK. CDR3 length equals 14 residues. V was shortened by 5 bases and J by 10 bases, with 18 bases between the two germline ends.

V is TRBV6-6 and J is TRBJ1-2; the match to TRBD1 covers 9 bases. V gave up 7 bases and J gave up 6 bases; unmatched junction bases: 6. Germline CDR1 reads MNHNY; CDR2 reads SVGAGI (reference sequence). CDR3 size: 13 residues. The CDR3 sequence: CASKGTGSDGYTF. CDR3 bases: TGTGCCAGCAAAGGGACAGGGTCGGATGGCTACACCTTC.

The chain recombines TRBV11-2 with TRBJ2-1; D gene unclear. Germline CDR1 reads SGHAT; CDR2 reads FQNNGV. V was clipped by 2 bases and J by 16 bases, with 18 bases between them. There are 13 residues in the CDR3. CDR3 sequence: CASSLRMTDKPFF. In nucleotides, the CDR3 is TGTGCCAGCAGCTTAAGGATGACGGATAAGCCTTTCTTC.

This rearrangement joins TRBV9 to TRBJ2-5, with D maybe TRBD2 (6 bases). The V end was cut by 3 bases, the J end by 0 bases, with 9 bases between. This CDR3 has 14 amino acids. Germline V lookup: CDR1 SGDLS, CDR2 YYNGEE. The CDR3 sequence is CASSGREYQETQYF. In DNA form, the CDR3 reads TGTGCCAGCAGCGGCCGGGAGTACCAAGAGACCCAGTACTTC.